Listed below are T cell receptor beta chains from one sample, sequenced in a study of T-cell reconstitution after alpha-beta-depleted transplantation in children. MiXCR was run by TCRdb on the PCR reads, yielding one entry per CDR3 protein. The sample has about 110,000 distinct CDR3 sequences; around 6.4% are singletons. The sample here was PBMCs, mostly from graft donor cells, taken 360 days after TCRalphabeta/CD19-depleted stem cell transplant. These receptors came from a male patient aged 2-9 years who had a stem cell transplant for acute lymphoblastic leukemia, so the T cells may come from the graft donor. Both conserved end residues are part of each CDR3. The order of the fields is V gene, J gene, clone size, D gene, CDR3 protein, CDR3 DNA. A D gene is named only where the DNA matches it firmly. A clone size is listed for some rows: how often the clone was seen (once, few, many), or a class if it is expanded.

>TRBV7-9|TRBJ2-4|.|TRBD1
CASSLAGTVDIQYF
TGTGCCAGCAGCTTAGCCGGGACAGTTGACATTCAGTACTTC
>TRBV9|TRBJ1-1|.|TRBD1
CASSVLQGVRMF
TGTGCCAGCAGCGTATTACAGGGGGTAAGGATGTTT
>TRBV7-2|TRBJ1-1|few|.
CASSLALWAEAFF
TGTGCCAGCAGCTTGGCCCTCTGGGCTGAAGCTTTCTTT
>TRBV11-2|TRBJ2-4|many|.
CASSSISGIQYF
TGTGCCAGCAGCTCAATTAGTGGCATTCAGTACTTC
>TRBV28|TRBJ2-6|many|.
CASSFWASGANVLTF
TGTGCCAGCAGTTTTTGGGCCTCTGGGGCCAACGTCCTGACTTTC
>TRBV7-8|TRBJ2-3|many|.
CASSPRFGDSRGDTQYF
TGTGCCAGCAGCCCCCGTTTCGGCGACTCCCGTGGAGATACGCAGTATTTT
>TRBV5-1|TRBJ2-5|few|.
CASSPREGGRRSLETQYF
TGCGCCAGCAGCCCCCGCGAGGGGGGGCGGAGGAGTTTGGAGACCCAGTACTTC
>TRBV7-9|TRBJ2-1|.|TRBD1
CASLSRTGSYNEQFF
TGTGCCAGCCTTTCCCGGACAGGGTCGTACAATGAGCAGTTCTTC
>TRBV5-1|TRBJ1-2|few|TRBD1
CASSSKRGRRNGYTF
TGCGCCAGCAGCTCCAAGAGGGGGCGCAGGAATGGCTACACCTTC
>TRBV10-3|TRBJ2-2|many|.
CAISEETSGTGELFF
TGTGCCATCAGTGAGGAAACCTCGGGCACCGGGGAGCTGTTTTTT
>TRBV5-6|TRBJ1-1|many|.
CASSWGGTEAFF
TGTGCCAGCAGCTGGGGGGGTACTGAAGCTTTCTTT
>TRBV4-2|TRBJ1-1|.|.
CASSLEQGTNTEAFF
TGTGCCAGCAGCCTCGAACAGGGAACGAACACTGAAGCTTTCTTT
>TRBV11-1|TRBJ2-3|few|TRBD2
CASSSAGTSGENRDTQYF
TGTGCCAGCAGCTCCGCCGGGACTAGCGGGGAAAACCGGGATACGCAGTATTTT
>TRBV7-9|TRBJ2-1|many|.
CASSRNEQFF
TGTGCCAGCAGCCGGAATGAGCAGTTCTTC
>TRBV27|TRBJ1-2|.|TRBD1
CASSLTGTGYGYTF
TGTGCCAGCAGTTTAACCGGGACAGGCTATGGCTACACCTTC
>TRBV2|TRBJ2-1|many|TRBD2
CASSEDSGRNEQFF
TGTGCCAGCAGTGAGGATAGCGGGAGGAATGAGCAGTTCTTC
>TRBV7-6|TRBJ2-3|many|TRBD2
CATWGGNISRGSDTDTQYF
TGTGCCACCTGGGGAGGGAACATATCCCGGGGATCAGACACAGATACGCAGTATTTT